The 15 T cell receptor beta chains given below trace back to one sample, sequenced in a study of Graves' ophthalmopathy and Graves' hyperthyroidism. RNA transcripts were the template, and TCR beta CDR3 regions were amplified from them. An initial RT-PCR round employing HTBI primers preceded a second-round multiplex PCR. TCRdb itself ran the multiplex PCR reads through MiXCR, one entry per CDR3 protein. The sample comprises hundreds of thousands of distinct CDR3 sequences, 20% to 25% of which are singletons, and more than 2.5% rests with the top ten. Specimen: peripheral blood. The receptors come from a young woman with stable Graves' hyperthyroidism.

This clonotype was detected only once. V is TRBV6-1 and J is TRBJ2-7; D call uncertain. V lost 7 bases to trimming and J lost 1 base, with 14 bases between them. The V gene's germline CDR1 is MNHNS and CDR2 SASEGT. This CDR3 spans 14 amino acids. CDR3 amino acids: CASIPQESSYEQYF. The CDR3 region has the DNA TGTGCCAGCATTCCGCAGGAATCGTCCTACGAGCAGTACTTC.

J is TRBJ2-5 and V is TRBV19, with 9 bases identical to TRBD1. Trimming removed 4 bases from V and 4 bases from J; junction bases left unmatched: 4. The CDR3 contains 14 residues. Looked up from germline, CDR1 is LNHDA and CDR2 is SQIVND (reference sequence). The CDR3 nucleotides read TGTGCCAGTAGTAACCCGACAGGGGGAGAGACCCAGTACTTC. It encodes CASSNPTGGETQYF.

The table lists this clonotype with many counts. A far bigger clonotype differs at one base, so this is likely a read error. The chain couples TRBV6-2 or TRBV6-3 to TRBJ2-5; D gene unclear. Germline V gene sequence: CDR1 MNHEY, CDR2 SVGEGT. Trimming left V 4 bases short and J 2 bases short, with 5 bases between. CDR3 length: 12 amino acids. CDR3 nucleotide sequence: TGTGCCAGCAGTTTAATTCAAGAGACCCAGTACTTC. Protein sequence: CASSLIQETQYF.

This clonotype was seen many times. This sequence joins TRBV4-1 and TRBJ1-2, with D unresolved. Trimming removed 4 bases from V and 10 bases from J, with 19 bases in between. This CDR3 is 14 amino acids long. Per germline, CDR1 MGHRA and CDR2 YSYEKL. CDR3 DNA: TGCGCCAGCAGCCCACGGACGGCGGAGGGTGACTACACCTTC. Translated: CASSPRTAEGDYTF.

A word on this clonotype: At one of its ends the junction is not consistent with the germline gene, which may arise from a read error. The CDR3 DNA is TGTGTCATCAGTCTCCACAGAGGGCCACAGGGGATAGGGACCTACGAGCAGTACTTC. Encoded protein: CVISLHRGPQGIGTYEQYF. The chain uses TRBV10-3 and TRBJ2-7; 7 nucleotides match TRBD1. The CDR3 is 19 amino acids. Germline V lookup: CDR1 ENHRY, CDR2 SYGVKD.

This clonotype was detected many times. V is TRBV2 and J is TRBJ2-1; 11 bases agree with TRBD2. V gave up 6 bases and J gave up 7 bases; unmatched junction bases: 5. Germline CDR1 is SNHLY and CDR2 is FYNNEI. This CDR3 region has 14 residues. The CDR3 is CASRVLAGVNEQFF. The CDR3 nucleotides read TGTGCCAGCAGAGTACTAGCGGGGGTTAATGAGCAGTTCTTC.

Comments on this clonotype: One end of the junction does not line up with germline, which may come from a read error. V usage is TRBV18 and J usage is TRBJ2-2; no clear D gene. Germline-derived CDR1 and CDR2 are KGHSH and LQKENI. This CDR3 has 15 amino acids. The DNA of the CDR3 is TGTGCCTGCTCACCATTTTCGGAAGACACCGGGGAGCTGTTTTTT. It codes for CACSPFSEDTGELFF.

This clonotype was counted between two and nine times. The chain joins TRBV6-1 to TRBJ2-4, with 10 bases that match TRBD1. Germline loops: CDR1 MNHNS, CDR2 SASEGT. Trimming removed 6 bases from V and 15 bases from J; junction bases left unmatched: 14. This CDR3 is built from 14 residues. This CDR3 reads CASSSPGTGAGGYF. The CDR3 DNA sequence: TGTGCCAGCAGCAGTCCCGGGACAGGGGCCGGGGGGTACTTC.

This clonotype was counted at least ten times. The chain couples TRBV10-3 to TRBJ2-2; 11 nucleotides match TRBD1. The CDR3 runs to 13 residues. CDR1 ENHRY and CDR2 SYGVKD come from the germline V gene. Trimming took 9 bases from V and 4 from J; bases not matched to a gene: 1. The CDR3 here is CAMGTGGTGELFF. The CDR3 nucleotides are TGTGCCATGGGGACAGGGGGCACCGGGGAGCTGTTTTTT.

The CDR3 protein is CASSEGSRLPGQFSGANVLTF. Here the CDR3 DNA reads TGTGCCAGCAGTGAAGGCAGCCGCTTACCGGGACAATTCTCTGGGGCCAACGTCCTGACTTTC. This chain uses TRBV2 with TRBJ2-6, with D possibly being TRBD1 (6 bases). CDR1 SNHLY and CDR2 FYNNEI come from the germline V gene. The CDR3 length is 21 residues. Deletions cut 1 base from V and 0 bases from J, with 22 bases between.

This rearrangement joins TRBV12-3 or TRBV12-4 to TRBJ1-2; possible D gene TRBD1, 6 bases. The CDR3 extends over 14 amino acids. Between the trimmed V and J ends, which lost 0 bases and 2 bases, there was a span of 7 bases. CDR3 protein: CASSLAQGNYGYTF. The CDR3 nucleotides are TGTGCCAGCAGTTTAGCGCAGGGGAACTATGGCTACACCTTC.

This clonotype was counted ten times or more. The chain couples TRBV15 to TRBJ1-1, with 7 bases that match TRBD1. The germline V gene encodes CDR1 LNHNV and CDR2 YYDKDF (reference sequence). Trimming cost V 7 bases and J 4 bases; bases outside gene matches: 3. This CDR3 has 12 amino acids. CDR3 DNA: TGTGCCACCAACCCAGGGGGCACTGAAGCTTTCTTT. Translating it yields CATNPGGTEAFF. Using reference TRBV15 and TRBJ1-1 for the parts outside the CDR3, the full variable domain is DAMVIQNPRYQVTQFGKPVTLSCSQTLNHNVMYWYQQKSSQAPKLLFHYYDKDFNNEADTPDNFQSRRPNTSFCFLDIRSPGLGDTAMYLCATNPGGTEAFFGQGTRLTVV.

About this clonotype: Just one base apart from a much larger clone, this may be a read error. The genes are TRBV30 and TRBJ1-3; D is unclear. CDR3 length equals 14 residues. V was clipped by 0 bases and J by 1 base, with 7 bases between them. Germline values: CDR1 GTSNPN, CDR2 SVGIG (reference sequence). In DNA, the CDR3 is TGTGCCTGGAGTGTATGGGGTTCTGGAAACACCATATATTTT. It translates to CAWSVWGSGNTIYF.

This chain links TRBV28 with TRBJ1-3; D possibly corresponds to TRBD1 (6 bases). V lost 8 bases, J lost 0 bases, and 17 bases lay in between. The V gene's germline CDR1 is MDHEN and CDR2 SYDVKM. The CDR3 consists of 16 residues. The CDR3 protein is CASGMPGAFSGNTIYF. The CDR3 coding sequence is TGTGCCAGCGGGATGCCGGGGGCATTCTCTGGAAACACCATATATTTT. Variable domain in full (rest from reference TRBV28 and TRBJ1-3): DVKVTQSSRYLVKRTGEKVFLECVQDMDHENMFWYRQDPGLGLRLIYFSYDVKMKEKGDIPEGYSVSREKKERFSLILESASTNQTSMYLCASGMPGAFSGNTIYFGEGSWLTVV.

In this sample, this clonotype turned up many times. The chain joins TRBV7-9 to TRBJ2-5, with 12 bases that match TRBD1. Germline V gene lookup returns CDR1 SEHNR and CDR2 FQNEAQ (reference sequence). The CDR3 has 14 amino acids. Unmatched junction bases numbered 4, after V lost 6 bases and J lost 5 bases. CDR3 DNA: TGTGCCAGCAGACCCGGGACAGGGGGCGAGACCCAGTACTTC. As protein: CASRPGTGGETQYF.